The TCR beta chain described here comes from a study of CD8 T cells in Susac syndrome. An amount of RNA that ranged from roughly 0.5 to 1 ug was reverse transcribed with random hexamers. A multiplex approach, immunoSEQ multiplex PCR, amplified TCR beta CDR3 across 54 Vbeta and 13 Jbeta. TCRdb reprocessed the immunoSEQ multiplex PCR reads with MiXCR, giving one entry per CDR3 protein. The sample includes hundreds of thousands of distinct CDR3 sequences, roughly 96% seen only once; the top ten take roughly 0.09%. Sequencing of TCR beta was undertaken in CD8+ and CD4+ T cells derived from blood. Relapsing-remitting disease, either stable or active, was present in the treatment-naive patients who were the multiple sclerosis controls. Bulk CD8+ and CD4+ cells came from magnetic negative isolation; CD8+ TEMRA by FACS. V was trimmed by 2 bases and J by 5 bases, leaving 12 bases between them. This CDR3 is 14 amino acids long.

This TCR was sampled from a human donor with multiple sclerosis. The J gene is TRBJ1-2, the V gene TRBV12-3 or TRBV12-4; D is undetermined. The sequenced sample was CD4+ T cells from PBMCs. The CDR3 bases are TGTGCCAGCAGTTTATCCGGTGGTGGTTATGGCTACACCTTC. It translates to CASSLSGGGYGYTF.